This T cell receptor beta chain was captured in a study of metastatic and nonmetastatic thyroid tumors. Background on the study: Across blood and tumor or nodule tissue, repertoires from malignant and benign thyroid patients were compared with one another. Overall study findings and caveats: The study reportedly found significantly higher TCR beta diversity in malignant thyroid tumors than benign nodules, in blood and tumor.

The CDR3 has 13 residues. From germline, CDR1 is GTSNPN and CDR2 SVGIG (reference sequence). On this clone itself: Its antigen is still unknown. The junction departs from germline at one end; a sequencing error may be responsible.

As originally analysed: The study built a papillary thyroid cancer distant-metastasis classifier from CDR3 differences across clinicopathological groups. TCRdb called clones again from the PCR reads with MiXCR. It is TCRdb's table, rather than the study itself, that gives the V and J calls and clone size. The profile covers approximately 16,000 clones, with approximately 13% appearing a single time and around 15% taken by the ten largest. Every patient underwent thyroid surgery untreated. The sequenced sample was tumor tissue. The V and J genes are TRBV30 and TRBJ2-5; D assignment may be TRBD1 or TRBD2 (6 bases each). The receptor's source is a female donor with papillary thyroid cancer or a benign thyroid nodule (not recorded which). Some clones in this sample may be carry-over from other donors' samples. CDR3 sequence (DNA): TGTGCCTGGAGTAGGGGGAGGAGGGAGACCCCGTACTTC. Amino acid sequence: CAWSRGRRETPYF.